These T cell receptor beta chains were read from a single sample in a study of graft-versus-host responses after intestinal transplantation. Profiled with immunoSEQ multiplex PCR; TCRdb holds only in-frame clones, not every one. This sample carries roughly 25,000 clones, over 85% of them seen once, and the ten largest clones take around 0.5%. Sequenced material: PBMCs, taken 18 days after transplant. The receptors were sampled from a human patient who received an intestinal transplant, so some T cells may come from the graft donor. Both conserved end residues are part of each CDR3. A D gene is named only where the DNA matches it firmly. Size values are once, few and many counts, or a class for expanded clones, and some rows have none.

v_gene	j_gene	abundance	d_gene	CDR3aa	CDR3nt
TRBV11-2	TRBJ2-1	-	-	CASSLFTLDEQFF	TGTGCCAGCAGCTTATTCACCCTGGATGAGCAGTTCTTC
TRBV20-1	TRBJ2-5	-	-	CSAGPVRAQYF	TGCAGTGCTGGGCCGGTGAGGGCCCAGTACTTC
TRBV2	TRBJ2-1	-	-	CASSPGNEQFF	TGTGCCAGCAGCCCCGGCAATGAGCAGTTCTTC
TRBV5-1	TRBJ2-5	-	TRBD2	CASSLGLAGGYQETQYF	TGCGCCAGCAGCTTGGGGCTAGCGGGGGGATACCAAGAGACCCAGTACTTC
TRBV5-8	TRBJ1-4	-	-	CASPNLHVNTGLEKLFF	TGTGCCAGCCCAAACCTCCATGTCAATACAGGGCTTGAAAAACTGTTTTTT
TRBV19	TRBJ1-1	-	-	CASSPGQANTEAFF	TGTGCCAGTAGTCCGGGGCAGGCGAACACTGAAGCTTTCTTT
TRBV11-2	TRBJ2-7	-	TRBD2	CASSSSGGAGEQYF	TGTGCCAGCAGCTCTAGCGGGGGGGCCGGCGAGCAGTACTTC
TRBV2	TRBJ2-2	-	-	CASSEPRGLFTGELFF	TGTGCCAGCAGTGAACCGCGAGGGTTGTTTACCGGGGAGCTGTTTTTT
TRBV9	TRBJ2-5	-	TRBD1	CASSGGQVLGETQYF	TGTGCCAGCAGCGGAGGACAGGTTCTGGGGGAGACCCAGTACTTC
TRBV4-2	TRBJ2-3	-	-	CASSVGDSAPGTQYF	TGTGCCAGCAGCGTCGGGGACTCGGCGCCGGGGACGCAGTATTTT
TRBV10-3	TRBJ2-5	-	-	CATHKEGPWETQYF	TGTGCCACACACAAAGAAGGGCCGTGGGAGACCCAGTACTTC
TRBV25-1	TRBJ2-2	-	-	CASSDGTLNTGELFF	TGTGCCAGCAGTGATGGGACCTTGAACACCGGGGAGCTGTTTTTT
TRBV5-1	TRBJ1-2	-	-	CASSLARDILPGCYTF	TGCGCCAGCAGCTTGGCCCGGGACATACTCCCCGGGTGCTACACCTTC
TRBV2	TRBJ1-1	-	-	CASGDTEAFF	TGTGCCAGCGGGGACACTGAAGCTTTCTTT
TRBV19	TRBJ1-6	-	-	CASSMGGTGYNSPLHF	TGTGCCAGTAGTATGGGGGGGACGGGATATAATTCACCCCTCCACTTT
TRBV9	TRBJ2-3	-	TRBD2	CASSITSGGASDTQYF	TGTGCCAGCAGCATCACTAGCGGGGGGGCCAGCGATACGCAGTATTTT
TRBV15	TRBJ1-2	-	-	CATSLAGTFYGYTF	TGTGCCACCAGCCTCGCGGGGACTTTCTATGGCTACACCTTC
TRBV6-1	TRBJ1-1	-	-	CASSAPAGEAKKAFF	TGTGCCAGCAGTGCGCCCGCAGGGGAGGCAAAAAAAGCTTTCTTT
TRBV12-5	TRBJ2-2	-	-	CASGLGLGPGELFF	TGTGCTAGTGGTTTGGGCCTCGGACCCGGGGAGCTGTTTTTT
TRBV9	TRBJ1-6	few	-	CASSVEDNSPLHF	TGTGCCAGCAGCGTAGAAGACAATTCACCCCTCCACTTT
TRBV7-8	TRBJ2-3	-	TRBD2	CASSLAASGGDTQYF	TGTGCCAGCAGCTTAGCCGCTAGCGGGGGAGATACGCAGTATTTT